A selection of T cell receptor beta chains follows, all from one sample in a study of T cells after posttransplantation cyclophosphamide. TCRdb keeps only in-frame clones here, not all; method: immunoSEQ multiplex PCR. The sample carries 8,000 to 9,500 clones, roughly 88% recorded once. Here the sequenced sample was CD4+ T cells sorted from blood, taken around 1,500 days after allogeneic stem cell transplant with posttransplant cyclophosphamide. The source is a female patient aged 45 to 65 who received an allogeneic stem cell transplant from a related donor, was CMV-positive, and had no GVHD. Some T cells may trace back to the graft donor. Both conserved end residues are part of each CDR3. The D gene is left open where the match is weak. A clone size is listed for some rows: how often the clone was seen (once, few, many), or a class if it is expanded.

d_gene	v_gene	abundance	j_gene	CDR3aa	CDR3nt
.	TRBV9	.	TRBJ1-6	CASSVVAGYNSPLHF	TGTGCCAGCAGCGTAGTTGCAGGGTATAATTCACCCCTCCACTTT
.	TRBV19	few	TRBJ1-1	CASSMPPGWTEAFF	TGTGCCAGTAGTATGCCCCCAGGGTGGACTGAAGCTTTCTTT
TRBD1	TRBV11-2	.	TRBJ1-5	CASSSQGVNQPQHF	TGTGCCAGCAGCTCACAGGGGGTCAATCAGCCCCAGCATTTT
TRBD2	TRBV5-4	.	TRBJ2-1	CASSSRTRPHNEQFF	TGTGCCAGCAGCTCCCGGACTAGGCCCCATAATGAGCAGTTCTTC
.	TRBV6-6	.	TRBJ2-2	CASSYNRGTGELFF	TGTGCCAGCAGTTACAATAGGGGAACCGGGGAGCTGTTTTTT
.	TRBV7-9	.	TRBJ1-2	CASSLPLGFLNYGYTF	TGTGCCAGCAGCTTACCCCTAGGCTTTCTTAACTATGGCTACACCTTC
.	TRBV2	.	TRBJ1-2	CASSWTEDYGYTF	TGTGCCAGCAGTTGGACAGAGGACTATGGCTACACCTTC
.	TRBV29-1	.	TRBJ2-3	CSVSDREEQYF	TGCAGCGTCTCAGACAGGGAGGAGCAGTATTTT
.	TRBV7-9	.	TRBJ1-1	CASSSGAKLAEAFF	TGTGCCAGCAGCTCAGGGGCCAAACTTGCTGAAGCTTTCTTT
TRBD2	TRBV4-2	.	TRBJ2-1	CASSHPLAGNEQFF	TGTGCCAGCAGCCACCCACTAGCGGGGAATGAGCAGTTCTTC
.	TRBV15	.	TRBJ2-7	CATSRDHGYEQYF	TGTGCCACCAGCAGAGACCACGGCTACGAGCAGTACTTC